This T cell receptor (beta chain) emerged from a study of blood T cell repertoires in COVID-19. Study at large: T cells, B-cell-depleted T cells, or PBMCs provided the cDNA or gDNA that served as material.

The data were produced by immunoSEQ multiplex PCR, yet TCRdb's version contains in-frame clones alone and is incomplete. The table lists about 82,000 clones, around four fifths of them singletons. The CDR3 has 17 residues. Per germline, CDR1 SGHRS and CDR2 YFSETQ. Deletions cut 2 bases from V and 7 bases from J, with 22 bases between. The sample consisted of peripheral blood. The clonotype was recovered from a man at least 80 years old with active or convalescent COVID-19. The J gene is TRBJ2-1, the V gene TRBV5-1; D possibly corresponds to TRBD2 (5 bases). The DNA for the CDR3 is TGCGCCAGCAGCTTCCCCCCCCGGAGCGGAGGCGGGAATGAGCAGTTCTTC. It is translated as CASSFPPRSGGGNEQFF.